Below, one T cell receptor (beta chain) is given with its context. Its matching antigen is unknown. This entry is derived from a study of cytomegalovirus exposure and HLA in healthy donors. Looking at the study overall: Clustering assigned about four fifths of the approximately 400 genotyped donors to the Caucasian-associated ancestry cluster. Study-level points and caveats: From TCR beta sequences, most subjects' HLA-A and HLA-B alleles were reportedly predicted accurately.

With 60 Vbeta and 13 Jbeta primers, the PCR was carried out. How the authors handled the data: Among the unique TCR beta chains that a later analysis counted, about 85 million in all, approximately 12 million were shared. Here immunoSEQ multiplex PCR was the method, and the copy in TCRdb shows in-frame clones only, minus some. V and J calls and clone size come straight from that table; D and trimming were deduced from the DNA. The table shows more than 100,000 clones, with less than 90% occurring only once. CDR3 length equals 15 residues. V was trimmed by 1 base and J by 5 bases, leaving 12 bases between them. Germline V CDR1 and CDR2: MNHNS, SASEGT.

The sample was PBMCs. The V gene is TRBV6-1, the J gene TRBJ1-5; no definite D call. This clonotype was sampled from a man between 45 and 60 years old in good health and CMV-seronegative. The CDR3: CASSEVRGIHQPQHF. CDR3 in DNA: TGTGCCAGCAGTGAAGTACGAGGGATTCATCAGCCCCAGCATTTT.